The rows below give T cell receptor beta chains drawn from one sample of a study of T cell repertoires in cytomegalovirus infection. TCRdb used MiXCR to reprocess the reads, holding one entry per CDR3 protein. The repertoire consists of more than 400,000 distinct CDR3 sequences, with more than 25% occurring once and the leading ten covering around 14%. The sample comprised PBMCs. All receptors derive from a human donor in good health (CMV status not recorded). Some clones in this sample may be carry-over from other donors' samples. Both conserved end residues are part of each CDR3. The D gene is left open where the match is weak. The size of a clone is reported for some rows only, either as once, few or many, or as a class for expanded clones.

j_call: TRBJ1-3; v_call: TRBV10-3; clone_size: NA; d_call: TRBD1; cdr3_aa: CANRDREDTIYF; cdr3_nt: TGTGCCAACCGGGACAGGGAAGACACCATATATTTT
j_call: TRBJ2-5; v_call: TRBV12-3/TRBV12-4; clone_size: many; d_call: NA; cdr3_aa: CASSPQLRETQYF; cdr3_nt: TGTGCCAGCAGTCCGCAACTTCGAGAGACCCAGTACTTC
j_call: TRBJ2-7; v_call: TRBV7-3; clone_size: NA; d_call: NA; cdr3_aa: CASSPDHSYEQYF; cdr3_nt: TGTGCCAGCAGCCCTGACCACTCCTACGAGCAGTACTTC
j_call: TRBJ2-7; v_call: TRBV11-3; clone_size: NA; d_call: NA; cdr3_aa: CASSLDGFEQYF; cdr3_nt: TGTGCCAGCAGCTTAGACGGTTTCGAGCAGTACTTC
j_call: TRBJ2-7; v_call: TRBV18; clone_size: NA; d_call: TRBD1; cdr3_aa: CASSPEHRGTFDEQYF; cdr3_nt: TGTGCCAGCTCACCAGAACACAGGGGAACCTTTGACGAGCAGTACTTC
j_call: TRBJ1-1; v_call: TRBV11-2; clone_size: NA; d_call: NA; cdr3_aa: CASSLTGTPDF; cdr3_nt: TGTGCCAGCAGCCTCACCGGGACACCGGACTTT
j_call: TRBJ1-3; v_call: TRBV4-3; clone_size: NA; d_call: NA; cdr3_aa: CASSQEQGYGNTIYF; cdr3_nt: TGCGCCAGCAGCCAAGAACAGGGCTATGGAAACACCATATATTTT
j_call: TRBJ2-7; v_call: TRBV12-3/TRBV12-4; clone_size: many; d_call: NA; cdr3_aa: CASSRVSYEQYF; cdr3_nt: TGTGCCAGCAGCCGAGTGTCCTACGAGCAGTACTTC
j_call: TRBJ2-2; v_call: TRBV28; clone_size: few; d_call: TRBD2; cdr3_aa: CASSKGGSAGELFF; cdr3_nt: TGTGCCAGCAGTAAGGGCGGGAGCGCCGGGGAGCTGTTTTTT
j_call: TRBJ1-5; v_call: TRBV11-2; clone_size: many; d_call: NA; cdr3_aa: CASSPGHQQPQHF; cdr3_nt: TGTGCCAGCAGCCCAGGACATCAACAGCCCCAGCATTTT
j_call: TRBJ1-2; v_call: TRBV12-3/TRBV12-4; clone_size: many; d_call: TRBD1; cdr3_aa: CASQGGPVDGYTF; cdr3_nt: TGTGCCAGCCAAGGGGGCCCTGTGGATGGCTACACCTTC
j_call: TRBJ2-4; v_call: TRBV28; clone_size: many; d_call: TRBD1; cdr3_aa: CASSTNGQGVNIQYF; cdr3_nt: TGTGCCAGCAGTACGAACGGACAGGGCGTAAACATTCAGTACTTC
j_call: TRBJ1-5; v_call: TRBV7-2; clone_size: many; d_call: TRBD1; cdr3_aa: CASSLVQGGQPQHF; cdr3_nt: TGTGCCAGCAGCTTAGTTCAGGGGGGTCAGCCCCAGCATTTT
j_call: TRBJ2-5; v_call: TRBV7-2; clone_size: many; d_call: NA; cdr3_aa: CASSLVGLGETQYF; cdr3_nt: TGTGCCAGCAGCTTAGTGGGGCTGGGAGAGACCCAGTACTTC
j_call: TRBJ2-1; v_call: TRBV6-1; clone_size: few; d_call: TRBD2; cdr3_aa: CASIQKGTSGRGEQFF; cdr3_nt: TGTGCCAGCATCCAAAAAGGGACTAGCGGGAGGGGTGAGCAGTTCTTC
j_call: TRBJ2-3; v_call: TRBV11-2; clone_size: NA; d_call: NA; cdr3_aa: CATAAYTSTDTQYF; cdr3_nt: TGTGCCACCGCTGCGTATACTAGCACAGATACGCAGTATTTT
j_call: TRBJ2-7; v_call: TRBV27; clone_size: few; d_call: TRBD2; cdr3_aa: CASAGEGSYEQYF; cdr3_nt: TGTGCCAGCGCTGGGGAGGGCTCCTACGAGCAGTACTTC
j_call: TRBJ1-5; v_call: TRBV28; clone_size: few; d_call: NA; cdr3_aa: CASSFEDSAQHF; cdr3_nt: TGTGCCAGCAGTTTTGAGGACAGCGCCCAGCATTTT
j_call: TRBJ1-2; v_call: TRBV2; clone_size: few; d_call: NA; cdr3_aa: CASTQAGAGGYTF; cdr3_nt: TGTGCCAGCACCCAAGCGGGGGCTGGTGGCTACACCTTC
j_call: TRBJ2-7; v_call: TRBV7-2; clone_size: many; d_call: NA; cdr3_aa: CASSSGDGFREQYF; cdr3_nt: TGTGCCAGCAGCTCAGGGGACGGGTTTCGCGAGCAGTACTTC
j_call: TRBJ1-2; v_call: TRBV7-8; clone_size: many; d_call: TRBD1; cdr3_aa: CASTPGQTNYGYTF; cdr3_nt: TGTGCCAGCACGCCGGGACAGACGAACTATGGCTACACCTTC
j_call: TRBJ1-4; v_call: TRBV7-6; clone_size: many; d_call: TRBD1; cdr3_aa: CASRDGTGATNEKLFF; cdr3_nt: TGTGCCAGCAGGGACGGGACAGGGGCAACTAATGAAAAACTGTTTTTT
j_call: TRBJ2-7; v_call: TRBV20-1; clone_size: once; d_call: NA; cdr3_aa: CSARVTYEQYF; cdr3_nt: TGCAGTGCTAGGGTGACCTACGAGCAGTACTTC
j_call: TRBJ2-7; v_call: TRBV20-1; clone_size: NA; d_call: TRBD2; cdr3_aa: CSADRIAGAQQYF; cdr3_nt: TGCAGTGCTGACCGCATAGCGGGAGCGCAGCAGTACTTC
j_call: TRBJ2-3; v_call: TRBV5-5; clone_size: few; d_call: NA; cdr3_aa: CASSLGPTRGDTQYF; cdr3_nt: TGTGCCAGCAGCTTGGGACCCACCCGGGGAGATACGCAGTATTTT
j_call: TRBJ2-5; v_call: TRBV11-3; clone_size: few; d_call: NA; cdr3_aa: CASSLDGQRQETQYF; cdr3_nt: TGTGCCAGCAGCTTAGATGGACAGAGACAAGAGACCCAGTACTTC
j_call: TRBJ2-3; v_call: TRBV7-9; clone_size: NA; d_call: TRBD1; cdr3_aa: CASSFPGGQGPDTQYF; cdr3_nt: TGTGCCAGCAGCTTCCCGGGGGGACAGGGGCCAGATACGCAGTATTTT
j_call: TRBJ2-1; v_call: TRBV20-1; clone_size: NA; d_call: NA; cdr3_aa: CSARLAVSYNEQFF; cdr3_nt: TGCAGTGCTAGGCTCGCGGTTTCCTACAATGAGCAGTTCTTC
j_call: TRBJ2-2; v_call: TRBV27; clone_size: NA; d_call: NA; cdr3_aa: CASSPRRGSGELFF; cdr3_nt: TGTGCCAGCAGCCCCAGGAGGGGGTCCGGGGAGCTGTTTTTT
j_call: TRBJ1-5; v_call: TRBV29-1; clone_size: few; d_call: NA; cdr3_aa: CSVEAGVGQPQHF; cdr3_nt: TGCAGCGTTGAAGCAGGGGTCGGTCAGCCCCAGCATTTT
j_call: TRBJ1-1; v_call: TRBV14; clone_size: few; d_call: TRBD1; cdr3_aa: CASSHSGTVNTEAFF; cdr3_nt: TGTGCCAGCAGCCACTCCGGGACAGTGAACACTGAAGCTTTCTTT
j_call: TRBJ2-1; v_call: TRBV19; clone_size: few; d_call: NA; cdr3_aa: CASTVGGNLYNEQFF; cdr3_nt: TGTGCCAGTACTGTCGGAGGTAACCTCTACAATGAGCAGTTCTTC
j_call: TRBJ2-2; v_call: TRBV2; clone_size: many; d_call: NA; cdr3_aa: CASSEVVTGELFF; cdr3_nt: TGTGCCAGCAGTGAAGTCGTCACCGGGGAGCTGTTTTTT
j_call: TRBJ2-1; v_call: TRBV29-1; clone_size: NA; d_call: TRBD2; cdr3_aa: CSGQREERNEQFF; cdr3_nt: TGTTCGGGTCAGCGGGAGGAGAGGAATGAGCAGTTCTTC
j_call: TRBJ1-6; v_call: TRBV28; clone_size: NA; d_call: NA; cdr3_aa: CASSFKHNSPLHF; cdr3_nt: TGTGCCAGCAGTTTTAAGCACAATTCACCCCTCCACTTT
j_call: TRBJ1-5; v_call: TRBV20-1; clone_size: NA; d_call: NA; cdr3_aa: CSAGAGYSNQPQHF; cdr3_nt: TGCAGTGCCGGGGCAGGATATAGCAATCAGCCCCAGCATTTT
j_call: TRBJ2-3; v_call: TRBV7-2; clone_size: NA; d_call: NA; cdr3_aa: CASSFRDFRVSTDTQYF; cdr3_nt: TGTGCCAGCAGCTTCCGGGACTTCAGAGTGAGCACAGATACGCAGTATTTT
j_call: TRBJ2-2; v_call: TRBV4-2; clone_size: NA; d_call: NA; cdr3_aa: CASSQETGTNTGELFF; cdr3_nt: TGTGCCAGCAGCCAAGAAACAGGGACGAACACCGGGGAGCTGTTTTTT
j_call: TRBJ2-1; v_call: TRBV7-3; clone_size: NA; d_call: NA; cdr3_aa: CASSFSLGNEQFF; cdr3_nt: TGTGCCAGCAGCTTTTCCTTAGGAAATGAGCAGTTCTTC
j_call: TRBJ1-6; v_call: TRBV20-1; clone_size: NA; d_call: NA; cdr3_aa: CSASRQGGYSPLHF; cdr3_nt: TGCAGTGCCTCTCGGCAGGGAGGATATTCACCCCTCCACTTT
j_call: TRBJ2-7; v_call: TRBV7-6; clone_size: few; d_call: NA; cdr3_aa: CASSRTEQSSYEQYF; cdr3_nt: TGTGCCAGCAGCCGGACGGAACAATCAAGCTACGAGCAGTACTTC
j_call: TRBJ2-4; v_call: TRBV5-4; clone_size: NA; d_call: TRBD1; cdr3_aa: CASSSAGQGENIQYF; cdr3_nt: TGTGCCAGCAGCTCAGCAGGACAGGGGGAAAACATTCAGTACTTC
j_call: TRBJ1-2; v_call: TRBV7-2; clone_size: NA; d_call: NA; cdr3_aa: CASSLALKGPLNYGYTF; cdr3_nt: TGTGCCAGCAGCTTGGCTTTAAAGGGGCCCTTGAACTATGGCTACACCTTC
j_call: TRBJ2-7; v_call: TRBV7-9; clone_size: few; d_call: TRBD1; cdr3_aa: CASSLGDRGSYEQYF; cdr3_nt: TGTGCCAGCAGCTTAGGGGACAGGGGTTCCTACGAGCAGTACTTC
j_call: TRBJ2-1; v_call: TRBV19; clone_size: NA; d_call: TRBD2; cdr3_aa: CASSMGTSGISYNEQFF; cdr3_nt: TGTGCCAGTAGTATGGGGACTAGCGGGATTTCCTACAATGAGCAGTTCTTC
j_call: TRBJ1-5; v_call: TRBV5-4; clone_size: few; d_call: NA; cdr3_aa: CASSLDPANQPQHF; cdr3_nt: TGTGCCAGCAGCTTGGACCCAGCCAATCAGCCCCAGCATTTT
j_call: TRBJ1-1; v_call: TRBV24-1; clone_size: NA; d_call: NA; cdr3_aa: CATSDFRDEAFF; cdr3_nt: TGTGCCACCAGTGATTTTCGGGATGAAGCTTTCTTT
j_call: TRBJ1-5; v_call: TRBV7-8; clone_size: NA; d_call: TRBD1; cdr3_aa: CASSSFRTGQHQPQHF; cdr3_nt: TGTGCCAGCAGCTCGTTTCGGACAGGGCAACATCAGCCCCAGCATTTT
j_call: TRBJ1-1; v_call: TRBV12-3/TRBV12-4; clone_size: few; d_call: NA; cdr3_aa: CASSLTRGTEAFF; cdr3_nt: TGTGCCAGCAGTCTGACCCGGGGAACTGAAGCTTTCTTT
j_call: TRBJ2-1; v_call: TRBV11-3; clone_size: NA; d_call: NA; cdr3_aa: CASSLAPGTGSNEQFF; cdr3_nt: TGTGCCAGCAGCTTAGCCCCCGGGACTGGATCTAATGAGCAGTTCTTC
j_call: TRBJ1-1; v_call: TRBV15; clone_size: few; d_call: NA; cdr3_aa: CATSRPQGGFTEAFF; cdr3_nt: TGTGCCACCAGCCGCCCCCAAGGAGGGTTCACTGAAGCTTTCTTT
j_call: TRBJ1-2; v_call: TRBV20-1; clone_size: NA; d_call: NA; cdr3_aa: CSRRAGKGYTF; cdr3_nt: TGCAGCCGTCGGGCGGGGAAGGGCTACACCTTC
j_call: TRBJ1-3; v_call: TRBV7-8; clone_size: many; d_call: NA; cdr3_aa: CASCQGINTGNTIYF; cdr3_nt: TGTGCCAGCTGCCAGGGGATAAACACTGGAAACACCATATATTTT
j_call: TRBJ1-1; v_call: TRBV20-1; clone_size: few; d_call: NA; cdr3_aa: CSARIFGGAEAFF; cdr3_nt: TGCAGTGCTAGAATTTTCGGGGGCGCTGAAGCTTTCTTT
j_call: TRBJ2-5; v_call: TRBV5-4; clone_size: many; d_call: NA; cdr3_aa: CASSLWGSRGETQYF; cdr3_nt: TGTGCCAGCAGCTTGTGGGGGAGTAGGGGGGAGACCCAGTACTTC
j_call: TRBJ1-2; v_call: TRBV12-3/TRBV12-4; clone_size: NA; d_call: NA; cdr3_aa: CASSRRTGYTF; cdr3_nt: TGTGCCAGCAGCCGCAGGACTGGCTACACCTTC
j_call: TRBJ1-2; v_call: TRBV29-1; clone_size: NA; d_call: NA; cdr3_aa: CSTPVQGMGGYTF; cdr3_nt: TGCAGCACCCCGGTCCAGGGGATGGGAGGCTACACCTTC
j_call: TRBJ2-5; v_call: TRBV11-2; clone_size: NA; d_call: NA; cdr3_aa: CASSLDQRSQYF; cdr3_nt: TGTGCCAGCAGCTTAGATCAGAGAAGCCAGTACTTC
j_call: TRBJ2-1; v_call: TRBV20-1; clone_size: NA; d_call: TRBD2; cdr3_aa: CSAKRAGGGNEQFF; cdr3_nt: TGCAGTGCTAAACGAGCGGGAGGAGGGAATGAGCAGTTCTTC
j_call: TRBJ1-5; v_call: TRBV7-9; clone_size: NA; d_call: NA; cdr3_aa: CASQRGGVSNQPQHF; cdr3_nt: TGTGCCAGCCAAAGGGGAGGGGTGAGCAATCAGCCCCAGCATTTT